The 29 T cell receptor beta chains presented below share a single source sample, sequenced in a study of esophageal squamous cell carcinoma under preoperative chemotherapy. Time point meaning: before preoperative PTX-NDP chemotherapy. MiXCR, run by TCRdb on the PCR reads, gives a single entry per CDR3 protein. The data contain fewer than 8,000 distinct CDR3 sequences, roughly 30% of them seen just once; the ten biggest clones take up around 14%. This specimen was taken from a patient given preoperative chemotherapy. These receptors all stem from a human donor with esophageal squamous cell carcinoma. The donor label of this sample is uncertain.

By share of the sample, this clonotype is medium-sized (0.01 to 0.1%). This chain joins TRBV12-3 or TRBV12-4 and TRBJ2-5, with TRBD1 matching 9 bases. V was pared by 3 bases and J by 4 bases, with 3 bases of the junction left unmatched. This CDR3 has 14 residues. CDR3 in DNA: TGTGCCAGCAGTTTTACAGGGGGCTCAGAGACCCAGTACTTC. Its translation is CASSFTGGSETQYF.

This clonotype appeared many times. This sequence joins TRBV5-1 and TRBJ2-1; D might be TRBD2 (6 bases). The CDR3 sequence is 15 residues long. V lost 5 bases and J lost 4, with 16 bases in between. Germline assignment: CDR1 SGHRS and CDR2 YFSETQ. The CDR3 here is CASRIGGPPYNEQFF. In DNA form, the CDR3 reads TGCGCCAGCAGGATCGGAGGGCCACCATACAATGAGCAGTTCTTC.

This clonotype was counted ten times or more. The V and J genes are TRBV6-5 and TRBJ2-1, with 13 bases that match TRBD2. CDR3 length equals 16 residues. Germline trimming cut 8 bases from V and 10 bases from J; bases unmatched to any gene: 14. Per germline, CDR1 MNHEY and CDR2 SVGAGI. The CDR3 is CASARGLAGDRYEQFF. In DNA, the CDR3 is TGTGCCAGCGCCCGAGGACTAGCGGGAGACCGGTACGAGCAGTTCTTC.

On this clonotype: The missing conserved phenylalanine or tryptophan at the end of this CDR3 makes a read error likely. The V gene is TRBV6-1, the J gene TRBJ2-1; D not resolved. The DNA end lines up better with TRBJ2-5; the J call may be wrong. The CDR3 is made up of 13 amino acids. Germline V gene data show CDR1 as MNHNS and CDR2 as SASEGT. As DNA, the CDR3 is TGTGCCAGCGGTGAATGGGCCTCCGAGACCCAGTACTTG. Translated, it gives CASGEWASETQYL.

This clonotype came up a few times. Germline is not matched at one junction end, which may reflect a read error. As DNA, the CDR3 is TGTGCCTGTACCTCGCCCGGGGCCAAAAGCATTCAGTACTTC. Translation: CACTSPGAKSIQYF. The J gene is TRBJ2-4, the V gene TRBV12-3 or TRBV12-4; D may correspond to TRBD1 or TRBD2 (5 bases each). The CDR3 spans 14 residues.

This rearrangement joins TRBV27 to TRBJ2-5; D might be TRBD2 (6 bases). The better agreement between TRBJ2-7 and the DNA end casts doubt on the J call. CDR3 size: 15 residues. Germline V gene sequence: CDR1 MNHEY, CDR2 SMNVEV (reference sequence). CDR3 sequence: CASSGKRDSLYEQYF. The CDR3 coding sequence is TGTGCCAGCAGTGGAAAGAGGGACTCCTTATACGAGCAGTACTTC.

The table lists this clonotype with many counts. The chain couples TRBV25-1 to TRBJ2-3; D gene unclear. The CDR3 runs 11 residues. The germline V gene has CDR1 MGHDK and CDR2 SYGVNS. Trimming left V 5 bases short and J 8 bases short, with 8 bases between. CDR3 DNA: TGTGCCAGCAGTAGGACCGGTACGCAGTATTTT. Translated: CASSRTGTQYF.

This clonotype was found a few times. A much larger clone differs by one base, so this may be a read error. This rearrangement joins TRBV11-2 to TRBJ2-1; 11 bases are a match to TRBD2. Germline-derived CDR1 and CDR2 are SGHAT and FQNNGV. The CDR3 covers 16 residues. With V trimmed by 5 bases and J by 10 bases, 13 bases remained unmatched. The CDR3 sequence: CASSPTSGAESGEQFF. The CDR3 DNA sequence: TGTGCCAGCAGCCCGACTAGCGGGGCGGAATCGGGGGAGCAGTTCTTC.

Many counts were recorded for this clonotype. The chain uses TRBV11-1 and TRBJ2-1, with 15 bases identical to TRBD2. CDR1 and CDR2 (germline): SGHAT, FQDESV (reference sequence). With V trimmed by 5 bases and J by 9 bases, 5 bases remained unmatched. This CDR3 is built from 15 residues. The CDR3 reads CASSPGLAGGGEQFF. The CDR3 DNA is TGTGCCAGCAGCCCCGGACTAGCGGGGGGGGGTGAGCAGTTCTTC.

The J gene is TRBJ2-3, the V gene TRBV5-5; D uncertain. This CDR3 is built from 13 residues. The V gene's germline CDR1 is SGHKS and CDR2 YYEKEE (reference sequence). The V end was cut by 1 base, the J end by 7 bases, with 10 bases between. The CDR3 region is CASSLFGSHTQYF. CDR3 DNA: TGTGCCAGCAGCTTGTTTGGCAGCCATACGCAGTATTTT.

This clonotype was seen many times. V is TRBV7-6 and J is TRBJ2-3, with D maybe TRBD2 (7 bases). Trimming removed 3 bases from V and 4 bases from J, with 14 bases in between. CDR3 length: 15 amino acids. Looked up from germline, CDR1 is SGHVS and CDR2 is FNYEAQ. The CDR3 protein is CASSLGAGESDTQYF. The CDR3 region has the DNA TGTGCCAGCAGCTTGGGGGCGGGAGAGTCAGATACGCAGTATTTT.

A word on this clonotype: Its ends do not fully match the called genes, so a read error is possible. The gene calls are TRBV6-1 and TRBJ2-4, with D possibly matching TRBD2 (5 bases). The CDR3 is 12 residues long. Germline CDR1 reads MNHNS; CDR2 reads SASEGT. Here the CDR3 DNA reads TGTGCGAGCCGGACCGGGAAAAGCATTCAGTACTTC. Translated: CASRTGKSIQYF.

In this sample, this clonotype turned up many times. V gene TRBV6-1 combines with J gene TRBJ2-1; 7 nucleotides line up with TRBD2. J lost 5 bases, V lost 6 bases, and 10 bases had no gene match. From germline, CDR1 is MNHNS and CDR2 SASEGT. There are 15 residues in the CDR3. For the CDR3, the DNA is TGTGCCAGCAGGAGACTAGCCCTAGTAAACAATGAGCAGTTCTTC. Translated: CASRRLALVNNEQFF.

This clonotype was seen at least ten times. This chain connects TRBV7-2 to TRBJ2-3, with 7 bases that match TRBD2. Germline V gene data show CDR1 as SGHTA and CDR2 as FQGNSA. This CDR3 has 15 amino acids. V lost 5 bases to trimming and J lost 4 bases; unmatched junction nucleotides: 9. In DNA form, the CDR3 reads TGTGCCAGCAGCACCCGCGGGGGAGCAGCAGATACGCAGTATTTT. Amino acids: CASSTRGGAADTQYF.

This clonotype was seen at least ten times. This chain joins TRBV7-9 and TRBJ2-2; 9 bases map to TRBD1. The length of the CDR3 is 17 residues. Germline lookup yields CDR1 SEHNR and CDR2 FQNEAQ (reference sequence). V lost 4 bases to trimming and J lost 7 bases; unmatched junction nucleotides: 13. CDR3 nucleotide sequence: TGTGCCAGCAGCTGGCCAGGACAGGGGAAATTCGGCGGGGAGCTGTTTTTT. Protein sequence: CASSWPGQGKFGGELFF. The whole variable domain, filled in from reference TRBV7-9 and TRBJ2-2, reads DTGVSQNPRHKITKRGQNVTFRCDPISEHNRLYWYRQTLGQGPEFLTYFQNEAQLEKSRLLSDRFSAERPKGSFSTLEIQRTEQGDSAMYLCASSWPGQGKFGGELFFGEGSRLTVL.

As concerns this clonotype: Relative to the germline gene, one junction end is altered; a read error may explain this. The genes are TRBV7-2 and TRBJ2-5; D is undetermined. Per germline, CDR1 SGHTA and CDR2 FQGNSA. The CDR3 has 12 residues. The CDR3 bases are TGTGGCAGCAGGCTTTCCCGCGAGACCCAGTACTTC. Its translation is CGSRLSRETQYF.

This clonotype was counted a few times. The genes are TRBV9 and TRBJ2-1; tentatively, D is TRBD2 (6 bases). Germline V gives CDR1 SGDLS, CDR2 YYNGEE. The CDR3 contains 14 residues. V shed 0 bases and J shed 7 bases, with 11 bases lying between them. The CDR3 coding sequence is TGTGCCAGCAGCGTAGACGGGAGAATGAATGAGCAGTTCTTC. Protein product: CASSVDGRMNEQFF.

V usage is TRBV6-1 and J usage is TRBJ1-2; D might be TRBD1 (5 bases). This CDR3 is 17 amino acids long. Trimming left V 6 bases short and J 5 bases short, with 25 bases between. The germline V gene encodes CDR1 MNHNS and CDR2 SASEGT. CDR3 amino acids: CASRPPSGTQGGYGYTF. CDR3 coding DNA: TGTGCCAGCAGACCCCCCTCCGGGACTCAGGGAGGGTATGGCTACACCTTC.

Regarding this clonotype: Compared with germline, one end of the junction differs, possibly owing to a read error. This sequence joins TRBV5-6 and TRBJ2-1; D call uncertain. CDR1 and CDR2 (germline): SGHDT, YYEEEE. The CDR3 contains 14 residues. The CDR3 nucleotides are TGTGCCAGCAGGCTCAAGGGATCGTCCGACGAGCAGGACTTC. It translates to CASRLKGSSDEQDF. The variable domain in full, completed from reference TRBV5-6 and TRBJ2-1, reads DAGVTQSPTHLIKTRGQQVTLRCSPKSGHDTVSWYQQALGQGPQFIFQYYEEEERQRGNFPDRFSGHQFPNYSSELNVNALLLGDSALYLCASRLKGSSDEQDFGPGTRLTVL.

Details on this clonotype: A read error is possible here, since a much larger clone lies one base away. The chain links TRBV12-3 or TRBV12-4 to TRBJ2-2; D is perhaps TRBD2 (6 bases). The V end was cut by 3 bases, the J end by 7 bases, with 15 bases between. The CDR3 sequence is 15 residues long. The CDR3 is CASSFGAGGGGELFF. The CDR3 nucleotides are TGTGCCAGCAGTTTCGGTGCCGGGGGAGGCGGGGAGCTGTTTTTT.

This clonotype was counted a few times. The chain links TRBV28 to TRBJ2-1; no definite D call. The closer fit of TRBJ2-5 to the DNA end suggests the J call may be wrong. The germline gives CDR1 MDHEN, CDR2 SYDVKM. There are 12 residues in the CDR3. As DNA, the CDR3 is TGTGCCAGCCCCCAGTGTCGAGAGACCCAGTACTTC. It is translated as CASPQCRETQYF.

CDR3 nucleotide sequence: TGTGCCAGGAGCGGAGAGGGAGGACTAGCGGGAGGAAAGACCCAGTACTTC. Its translation is CARSGEGGLAGGKTQYF. The chain uses TRBV7-2 and TRBJ2-1; 14 bases are shared with TRBD2. The end of the DNA is better explained by TRBJ2-5, so the J call may be wrong. Germline V gives CDR1 SGHTA, CDR2 FQGNSA. The length of the CDR3 is 17 residues.

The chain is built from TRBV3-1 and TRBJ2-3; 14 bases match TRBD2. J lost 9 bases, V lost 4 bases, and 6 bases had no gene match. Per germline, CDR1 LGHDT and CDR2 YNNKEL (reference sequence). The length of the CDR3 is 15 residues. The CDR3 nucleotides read TGTGCCAGCAGCCTCGGGACTAGCGGGAGATTCACGCAGTATTTT. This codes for CASSLGTSGRFTQYF.

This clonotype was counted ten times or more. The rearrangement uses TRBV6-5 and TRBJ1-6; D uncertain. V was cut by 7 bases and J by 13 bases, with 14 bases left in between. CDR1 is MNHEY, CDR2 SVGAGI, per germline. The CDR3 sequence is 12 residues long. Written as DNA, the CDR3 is TGTGCCAGCACGTCCGACCCCCGGCCCCTCCACTTT. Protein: CASTSDPRPLHF.

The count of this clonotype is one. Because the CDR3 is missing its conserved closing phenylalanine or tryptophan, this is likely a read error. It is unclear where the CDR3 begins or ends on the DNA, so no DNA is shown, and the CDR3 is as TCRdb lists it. The CDR3 region is CASSLAGQPSRFV. The chain uses TRBV27 and TRBJ2-1; the D call in the table, TRBD1, was not verified against the DNA. Germline loops: CDR1 MNHEY, CDR2 SMNVEV (reference sequence). With termini counted, the CDR3 has 13 amino acids.

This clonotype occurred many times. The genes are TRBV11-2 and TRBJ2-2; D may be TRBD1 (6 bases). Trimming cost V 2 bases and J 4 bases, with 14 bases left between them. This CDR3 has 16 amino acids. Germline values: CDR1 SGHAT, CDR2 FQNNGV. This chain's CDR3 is CASSLSMGAITGELFF. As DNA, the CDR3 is TGTGCCAGCAGCTTAAGTATGGGGGCCATCACCGGGGAGCTGTTTTTT.

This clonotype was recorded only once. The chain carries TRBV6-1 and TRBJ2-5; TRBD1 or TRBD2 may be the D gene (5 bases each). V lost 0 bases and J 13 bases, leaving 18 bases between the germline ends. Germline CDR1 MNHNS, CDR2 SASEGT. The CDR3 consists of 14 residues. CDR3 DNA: TGTGCCAGCAGTGAAGCTGGGGACGGGTACGAGCGGTACTTC. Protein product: CASSEAGDGYERYF.

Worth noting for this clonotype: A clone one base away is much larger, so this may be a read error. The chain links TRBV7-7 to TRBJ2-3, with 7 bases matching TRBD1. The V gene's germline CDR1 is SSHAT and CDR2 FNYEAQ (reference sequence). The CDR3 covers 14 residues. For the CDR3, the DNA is TGTGCTAGCAGCCCAGGGGGATCGCCCGGGGAGCTGTATTTT. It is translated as CASSPGGSPGELYF.

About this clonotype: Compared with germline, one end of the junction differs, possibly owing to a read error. CDR3 bases: TGTGCCAGGAGCTGCATACCGGCGGGAGGGATCAAGAACATTCAGTACTTC. Protein: CARSCIPAGGIKNIQYF. V gene TRBV7-3 combines with J gene TRBJ2-4; 9 bases fit TRBD2. CDR3 length: 17 amino acids. Germline CDR1 and CDR2: SGHTA and FQGTGA.